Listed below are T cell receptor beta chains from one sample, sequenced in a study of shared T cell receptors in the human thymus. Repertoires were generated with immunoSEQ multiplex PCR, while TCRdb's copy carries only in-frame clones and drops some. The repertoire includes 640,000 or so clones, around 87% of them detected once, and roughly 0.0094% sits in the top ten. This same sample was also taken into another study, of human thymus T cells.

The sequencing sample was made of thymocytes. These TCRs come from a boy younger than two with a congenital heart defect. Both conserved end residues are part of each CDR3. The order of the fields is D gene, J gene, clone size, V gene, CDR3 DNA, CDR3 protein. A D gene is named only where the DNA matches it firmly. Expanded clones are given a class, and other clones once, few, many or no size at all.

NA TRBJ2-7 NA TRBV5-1 TGCGCCAGCAGCTTGGGATGGACAGTCAACTCCTACGAGCAGTACTTC CASSLGWTVNSYEQYF
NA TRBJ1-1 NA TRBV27 TGTGCCAGCAGTAGCGGACCGGACACTGAAGCTTTCTTT CASSSGPDTEAFF
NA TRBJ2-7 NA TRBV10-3 TGTGCCATCAGAGGGGTGGGATACGAGCAGTACTTC CAIRGVGYEQYF
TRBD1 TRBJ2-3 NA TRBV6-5 TGTGCCAGCAGTTCTCCCCGGGACAGGGAGACAGATACGCAGTATTTT CASSSPRDRETDTQYF
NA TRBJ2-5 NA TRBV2 TGTGCCAGCAATTCTAGACAAGAGACCCAGTACTTC CASNSRQETQYF
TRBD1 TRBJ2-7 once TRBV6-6 TGTGCCAGCAGAGGTGGACAGGGGCCTCTCTACGAGCAGTACTTC CASRGGQGPLYEQYF
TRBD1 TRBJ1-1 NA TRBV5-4 TGTGCCAGCAGCTTTCAGGCACAAGGGGGCCGGAGCGGTGAAGCTTTCTTT CASSFQAQGGRSGEAFF
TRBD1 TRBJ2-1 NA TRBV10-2 TGCGCCAGCAGTGAGTCCGGGGACAGTTACAATGAGCAGTTCTTC CASSESGDSYNEQFF
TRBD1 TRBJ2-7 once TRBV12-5 TGTGCTAGTGGTTCCGTGTCACAGGGGGCTTGCGAGCAGTACTTC CASGSVSQGACEQYF
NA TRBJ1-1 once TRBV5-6 TGTGCCAGCAGCTTGTCCAAAAAGATTGAAAAAACAGGTCACGGTGAAGCTTTCTTT CASSLSKKIEKTGHGEAFF
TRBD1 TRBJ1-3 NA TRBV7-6 TGTGCCAGCAGCAACCGGGACAGGGAAAGGAACACCATATATTTT CASSNRDRERNTIYF
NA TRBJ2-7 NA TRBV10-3 TGTGCCATCAGTGAATTTGGAGGGACAGCTTACGAGCAGTACTTC CAISEFGGTAYEQYF
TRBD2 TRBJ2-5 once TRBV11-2 TGTGCCAGCAGCATGGGACTATACCAAGAGACCCAGTACTTC CASSMGLYQETQYF
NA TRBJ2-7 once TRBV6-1 TGTGCCAGCAGCCCCGTCGACAGGCCCTACGAGCAGTACTTC CASSPVDRPYEQYF
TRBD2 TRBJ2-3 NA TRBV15 TGTGCCACCAGCAGACCGGGAGGGCCAGGGGAGAGGACAGATACGCAGTATTTT CATSRPGGPGERTDTQYF
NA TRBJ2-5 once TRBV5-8 TGTGCCAGCAGTCAGGGGGGCCAAGAGACCCAGTACTTC CASSQGGQETQYF
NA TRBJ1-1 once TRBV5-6 TGTGCCAGCGCTCCCGGAGAGGAAGTTGGCCGGGCTGAAGCTTTCTTT CASAPGEEVGRAEAFF
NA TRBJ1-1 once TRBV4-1 TGCGCCAGCAGCCAAGGGCGAGCGGGCACTGAAGCTTTCTTT CASSQGRAGTEAFF
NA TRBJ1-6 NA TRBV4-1 TGCGCCAGCAGCCGGGGGGGAGGGCCTTCACCCCTCCACTTT CASSRGGGPSPLHF
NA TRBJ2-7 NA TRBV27 TGTGCCAGCACCCCTAAGGCCCCGCAGGGGTCCTACGAGCAGTACTTC CASTPKAPQGSYEQYF
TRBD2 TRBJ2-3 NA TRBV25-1 TGTGCCAGCCCCGGTGGGGGGGAAAGGGGTATTTCGGATACGCAGTATTTT CASPGGGERGISDTQYF
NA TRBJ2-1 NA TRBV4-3 TGCGCCAGCAGCCAAGCGTGGGGGCTTGCCAATGAGCAGTTCTTC CASSQAWGLANEQFF
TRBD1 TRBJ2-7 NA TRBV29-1 TGCAGCGCCCGGGACAGGGATCGCGAGCAGTACTTC CSARDRDREQYF
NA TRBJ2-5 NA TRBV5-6 TGTGCCAGCAGCTTGGTGCAGGAAAGCCTGTACCAAGAGACCCAGTACTTC CASSLVQESLYQETQYF
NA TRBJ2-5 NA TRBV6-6 TGTGCCAGCAGTTACTCTTTCAAGGGGGAGACCCAGTACTTC CASSYSFKGETQYF
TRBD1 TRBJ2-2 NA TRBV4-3 TGCGCCAGCAGCCAAGAGGGGGACAGGGGGGGACCTAACACCGGGGAGCTGTTTTTT CASSQEGDRGGPNTGELFF
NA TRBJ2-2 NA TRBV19 TGTGCCAGTAGGATCACAGAGTTCACCGGGGAGCTGTTTTTT CASRITEFTGELFF
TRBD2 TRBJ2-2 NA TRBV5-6 TGTGCCAGCAGCTGTCCCGGGACTAGGGCTCCCGGGGAGCTGTTTTTT CASSCPGTRAPGELFF
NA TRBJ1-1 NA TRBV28 TGTGCCAGCAGTTTACCCAAAGACAGGACACCACACACTGAAGCTTTCTTT CASSLPKDRTPHTEAFF
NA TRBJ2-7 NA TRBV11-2 TGTGCCAGCAGCTTAGGAGCAGGGTTTGGTCGAGGGCAGTACTTC CASSLGAGFGRGQYF
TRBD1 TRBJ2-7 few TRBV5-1 TGCGCCAGCAGCCCGACAGGGACCTACGAGCAGTACTTC CASSPTGTYEQYF
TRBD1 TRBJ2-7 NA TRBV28 TGTGCCAGCAGTCCAAGGGACAGGGAGGGCGAGCAGTACTTC CASSPRDREGEQYF
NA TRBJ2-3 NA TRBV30 TGTGCCGGCCACATATTAAAATCGCAGTATTTT CAGHILKSQYF
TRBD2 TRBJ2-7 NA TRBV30 TGTGCCTGGAGTGCCTCGACTAGCGGGGCCTACGAGCAGTACTTC CAWSASTSGAYEQYF
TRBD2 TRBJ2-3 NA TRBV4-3 TGCGCCAGCAGCCAAGACGGCCAGCGGGGGGGGGCAGATACGCAGTATTTT CASSQDGQRGGADTQYF
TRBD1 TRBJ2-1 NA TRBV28 TGTGCCAGCAGAAAGACAGGGGGGCCTTACAATGAGCAGTTCTTC CASRKTGGPYNEQFF
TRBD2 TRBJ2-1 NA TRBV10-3 TGTGCCAGCTTAGCGGGCTCCTACAATGAGCAGTTCTTC CASLAGSYNEQFF
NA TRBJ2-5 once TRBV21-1 TGTGCCAGCAGCAAAATCTCGGAGACCCAGTACTTC CASSKISETQYF
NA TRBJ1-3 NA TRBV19 TGTGCCAGTGACACCGGGGTAGAGCCTGGAAACACCATATATTTT CASDTGVEPGNTIYF
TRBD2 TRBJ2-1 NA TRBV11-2 TGTGCCAGCAGTCGGACTAGCGGGGGGCCCTCCTACAATGAGCAGTTCTTC CASSRTSGGPSYNEQFF
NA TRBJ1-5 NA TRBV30 TGTGCCTGGCCACCCGGGGGGCGGTTGGGTCAGCCCCAGCATTTT CAWPPGGRLGQPQHF
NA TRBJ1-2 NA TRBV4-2 TGTGCCAGCAGCCCCCAAAAGGGGCACCCTATCGGCTACACCTTC CASSPQKGHPIGYTF
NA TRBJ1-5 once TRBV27 TGTGCCAGCAGTCCAGCAGCAGGGGCAAATCAGCCCCAGCATTTT CASSPAAGANQPQHF
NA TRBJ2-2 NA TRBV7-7 TGTGCTAGCAGTGAGGTCGGGTTCGGGGAGCTGTTTTTT CASSEVGFGELFF
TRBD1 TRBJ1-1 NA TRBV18 TGTGCCAGCTCACCAACCCAGGGGACAGCGAACACTGAAGCTTTCTTT CASSPTQGTANTEAFF
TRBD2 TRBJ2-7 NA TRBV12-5 TGTGCTAGTGCTTTTGGGACTTCGACTAGCGGGAGCCACGAGCAGTACTTC CASAFGTSTSGSHEQYF
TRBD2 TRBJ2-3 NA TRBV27 TGTGCCAGCAGTTTGATATTAGCGGGGGGGCGCACAGATACGCAGTATTTT CASSLILAGGRTDTQYF
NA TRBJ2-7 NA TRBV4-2 TGTGCCAGCAGCCAATGGACAGCGGGGACCCTCTACGAGCAGTACTTC CASSQWTAGTLYEQYF
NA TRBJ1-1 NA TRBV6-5 TGTGCCAGCAATTACCTGAGCAACACTGAAGCTTTCTTT CASNYLSNTEAFF
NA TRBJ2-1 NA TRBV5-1 TGCGCCAGCAGCCTAACCAGGACAGAGAACAATGAGCAGTTCTTC CASSLTRTENNEQFF
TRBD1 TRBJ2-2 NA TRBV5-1 TGCGCCAGCAGGGGTCGGACAGGCCCGAACACCGGGGAGCTGTTTTTT CASRGRTGPNTGELFF